What follows are 9 T cell receptor beta chains derived from one specimen sequenced in a study of shared clonotypes between healthy human individuals. Data came from immunoSEQ multiplex PCR; TCRdb stores just in-frame clones and leaves some out. Of about half a million clones in the sample, around 79% were seen once. Sequences were obtained from PBMCs. Every receptor here comes from a woman aged 40 to 50 in good health. Some clones in this sample may be carry-over from other donors' samples.

There are a few counts of this clone. The V and J genes are TRBV30 and TRBJ1-2, with D possibly TRBD1 on 5 matching bases. Germline values: CDR1 GTSNPN, CDR2 SVGIG (reference sequence). Trimming pared 2 bases from V and 8 bases from J, leaving 9 bases between. This CDR3 comprises 11 residues. CDR3: CAWSPGRGYTF. The CDR3 DNA reads as TGTGCCTGGAGTCCAGGGAGGGGCTACACCTTC.

The V gene is TRBV7-2, the J gene TRBJ2-1; D is unclear. There are 14 residues in the CDR3. The germline V gene encodes CDR1 SGHTA and CDR2 FQGNSA. Trimming pared 4 bases from V and 7 bases from J, leaving 14 bases between. CDR3 loop: CASSYIRTGNEQFF. CDR3 nucleotide sequence: TGTGCCAGCAGCTACATAAGGACGGGTAATGAGCAGTTCTTC. Together with reference TRBV7-2 and TRBJ2-1, the CDR3 gives the full variable domain: GAGVSQSPSNKVTEKGKDVELRCDPISGHTALYWYRQSLGQGLEFLIYFQGNSAPDKSGLPSDRFSAERTGGSVSTLTIQRTQQEDSAVYLCASSYIRTGNEQFFGPGTRLTVL.

The V gene is TRBV11-2, the J gene TRBJ2-5, with D hard to call. Trimming left V 2 bases short and J 5 bases short, with 9 bases between. CDR1 and CDR2 (germline): SGHAT, FQNNGV. The CDR3 extends over 13 amino acids. CDR3: CASSLRLGETQYF. As DNA, the CDR3 is TGTGCCAGCAGCTTAAGATTAGGGGAGACCCAGTACTTC.

CDR3 DNA: TGTGCCAGCAGTTCCAGGGGCTCCTACGAGCAGTACTTC. Translating gives CASSSRGSYEQYF. The chain uses TRBV28 and TRBJ2-7; a weak D match, TRBD1 (6 bases). Trimming stripped 4 bases from V and 0 bases from J, with 7 bases between. This CDR3 is 13 amino acids long. Germline V gene sequence: CDR1 MDHEN, CDR2 SYDVKM.

The rearrangement joins TRBV19 to TRBJ2-2; TRBD2 aligns across 11 bases. The ends lost 5 bases at V and 13 bases at J; junction bases unmatched: 3. From germline, CDR1 is LNHDA and CDR2 SQIVND (reference sequence). The CDR3 extends over 12 amino acids. The CDR3 DNA follows: TGTGCCAGTAGTCACGGACTAGCGGGGCTGTTTTTT. This translates into CASSHGLAGLFF.

The chain has TRBV11-3 and TRBJ2-3, with D possibly being TRBD1 or TRBD2 (5 bases each). CDR3 length: 16 residues. The V and J ends lost 5 bases and 4 bases respectively, with 19 bases between them. The germline CDR1 and CDR2 sequences are SGHNT and YENEEA. Written as DNA, the CDR3 is TGTGCCAGCAGCCGGGACGCCACTAGAGGGGCAGATACGCAGTATTTT. It codes for CASSRDATRGADTQYF.

The chain is built from TRBV28 and TRBJ2-7; no clear D. Looked up from germline, CDR1 is MDHEN and CDR2 is SYDVKM. V lost 7 bases and J 1 base, leaving 14 bases between the germline ends. The CDR3 has 14 amino acids. CDR3 sequence (DNA): TGTGCCAGCAATCCACAGTTAGGGTCCTACGAGCAGTACTTC. It translates to CASNPQLGSYEQYF. Supplemented by reference TRBV28 and TRBJ2-7, the full variable domain reads DVKVTQSSRYLVKRTGEKVFLECVQDMDHENMFWYRQDPGLGLRLIYFSYDVKMKEKGDIPEGYSVSREKKERFSLILESASTNQTSMYLCASNPQLGSYEQYFGPGTRLTVT.

The DNA of the CDR3 is TGTGCCAGCAGTTTATCTGGACAGGTCCCCAATGAGCAGTTCTTC. This gives the protein CASSLSGQVPNEQFF. The rearrangement joins TRBV28 to TRBJ2-1; 7 bases match TRBD1. This CDR3 has 15 residues. Trimming cost V 1 base and J 6 bases; bases outside gene matches: 6. Germline CDR1 MDHEN, CDR2 SYDVKM.

This clone was found a few times. The chain has TRBV7-3 and TRBJ2-1, with 9 nucleotides matching TRBD1. CDR3 length: 16 residues. The germline V gene encodes CDR1 SGHTA and CDR2 FQGTGA. The V and J ends lost 2 bases and 6 bases, in that order; junction bases with no gene match: 8. The CDR3 sequence is CASSLSFRDRVNEQFF. CDR3 DNA: TGTGCCAGCAGCTTATCATTCCGGGACAGGGTCAATGAGCAGTTCTTC.